This is a list of T cell receptor beta chains from one sample in a study of T-cell memory formation after mild COVID-19. One entry per CDR3 protein, called by TCRdb with MiXCR from the 5' RACE reads. Among 450,000 to 650,000 distinct CDR3 sequences, approximately 19% were seen once, and the ten largest hold approximately 12%. The source material was PBMCs or a T cell subset sorted from them (not recorded which). The receptor set was obtained from an adult woman who had mild COVID-19 (a few samples of this study predate the infection). Cell type and time point are not known. The CDR3 runs from the conserved cysteine through the conserved F or W. The order of the fields is V gene, J gene, clone size, D gene, CDR3 protein, CDR3 DNA. D genes are given only for firm matches. Rows may omit the clone size; those that give it use once, few, many or a size class.

V: TRBV7-2
J: TRBJ2-3
size: .
D: .
CDR3: CASSLFKGGGPTDTQYF
DNA: TGTGCCAGCAGCCTTTTCAAGGGAGGAGGACCCACAGATACGCAGTATTTT

V: TRBV27
J: TRBJ2-1
size: few
D: TRBD1
CDR3: CASSLADRVPNEQFF
DNA: TGTGCCAGCAGTTTGGCGGACAGGGTTCCCAATGAGCAGTTCTTC

V: TRBV20-1
J: TRBJ1-1
size: .
D: .
CDR3: CSALVGGNTEAFF
DNA: TGCAGTGCCTTAGTCGGGGGGAACACTGAAGCTTTCTTT

V: TRBV3-1
J: TRBJ1-3
size: .
D: TRBD1
CDR3: CASSQGQLSGNTIYF
DNA: TGTGCCAGCAGCCAGGGACAGCTCTCTGGAAACACCATATATTTT

V: TRBV6-2/TRBV6-3
J: TRBJ2-6
size: .
D: .
CDR3: CASSPPGASYSGANVLTF
DNA: TGTGCCAGCAGCCCGCCGGGGGCAAGCTACTCTGGGGCCAACGTCCTGACTTTC

V: TRBV4-1
J: TRBJ2-3
size: many
D: .
CDR3: CASSQEERGGTDTQYF
DNA: TGCGCCAGCAGCCAAGAAGAACGGGGTGGCACAGATACGCAGTATTTT

V: TRBV2
J: TRBJ1-1
size: few
D: .
CDR3: CASSGQVMNTEAFF
DNA: TGTGCCAGCAGTGGACAGGTCATGAACACTGAAGCTTTCTTT

V: TRBV20-1
J: TRBJ1-2
size: .
D: .
CDR3: CSARYRGHGYTF
DNA: TGCAGTGCTAGATATAGAGGGCATGGCTACACCTTC

V: TRBV7-9
J: TRBJ1-1
size: .
D: .
CDR3: CASSLPRLVPEGTEAFF
DNA: TGTGCCAGCAGCTTACCGCGCTTGGTTCCCGAGGGAACTGAAGCTTTCTTT

V: TRBV6-6
J: TRBJ1-5
size: few
D: .
CDR3: CASSYPPPSDGPPNQPQHF
DNA: TGTGCCAGCAGTTACCCCCCTCCATCTGACGGGCCTCCCAATCAGCCCCAGCATTTT

V: TRBV30
J: TRBJ2-5
size: .
D: .
CDR3: CAWSKAGTGETQYF
DNA: TGTGCCTGGAGTAAGGCGGGCACGGGGGAGACCCAGTACTTC

V: TRBV4-1
J: TRBJ2-7
size: .
D: .
CDR3: CASSHDRSYEQYF
DNA: TGCGCCAGCAGCCATGACAGGTCCTACGAGCAGTACTTC

V: TRBV11-2
J: TRBJ1-3
size: .
D: .
CDR3: CATMQELAGNTIYF
DNA: TGTGCCACAATGCAGGAGCTGGCTGGAAACACCATATATTTT

V: TRBV3-1
J: TRBJ2-7
size: .
D: .
CDR3: CASSQDSKVYEQYF
DNA: TGTGCCAGCAGCCAAGATTCCAAGGTTTACGAGCAGTACTTC

V: TRBV19
J: TRBJ2-7
size: many
D: .
CDR3: CASSIAQTYEQYF
DNA: TGTGCCAGTAGTATAGCGCAGACCTACGAGCAGTACTTC

V: TRBV6-5
J: TRBJ2-5
size: few
D: .
CDR3: CASSYSMARRETQYF
DNA: TGTGCCAGCAGTTACTCGATGGCCCGCCGGGAGACCCAGTACTTC

V: TRBV7-2
J: TRBJ1-1
size: .
D: TRBD1
CDR3: CASRPDRGQGEAFF
DNA: TGTGCCAGCAGACCAGACAGGGGCCAGGGTGAAGCTTTCTTT

V: TRBV11-2
J: TRBJ1-1
size: .
D: .
CDR3: CASSSYSGMSTEAFF
DNA: TGTGCCAGCAGCTCCTACTCAGGGATGAGCACTGAAGCTTTCTTT

V: TRBV3-1
J: TRBJ1-6
size: few
D: .
CDR3: CASSRLLTGLTNSPLHF
DNA: TGTGCCAGCAGCCGCCTACTCACGGGGCTTACTAATTCACCCCTCCACTTT

V: TRBV27
J: TRBJ1-2
size: many
D: .
CDR3: CASSIGGHGYTF
DNA: TGTGCCAGCAGTATAGGGGGGCATGGCTACACCTTC

V: TRBV29-1
J: TRBJ1-2
size: few
D: TRBD1
CDR3: CSVEGGQGAGYGYTF
DNA: TGCAGCGTTGAGGGGGGACAGGGGGCAGGTTATGGCTACACCTTC

V: TRBV7-6
J: TRBJ2-7
size: .
D: .
CDR3: CASSLEGDTYEQYF
DNA: TGTGCCAGCAGCTTAGAGGGGGATACCTACGAGCAGTACTTC

V: TRBV6-5
J: TRBJ2-7
size: few
D: TRBD1
CDR3: CASSRGQGLSYEQYF
DNA: TGTGCCAGCAGTAGGGGACAGGGACTCTCCTACGAGCAGTACTTC

V: TRBV7-9
J: TRBJ2-2
size: .
D: TRBD2
CDR3: CASSSPERENTGELFF
DNA: TGTGCCAGCAGCTCCCCAGAGCGGGAGAACACCGGGGAGCTGTTTTTT

V: TRBV29-1
J: TRBJ2-3
size: .
D: .
CDR3: CSGVRDITDTQYF
DNA: TGCAGCGGTGTCCGGGACATCACAGATACGCAGTATTTT

V: TRBV6-4
J: TRBJ2-3
size: .
D: .
CDR3: CASSQTASIGTDTQYF
DNA: TGTGCCAGCAGCCAAACAGCCAGCATTGGCACAGATACGCAGTATTTT

V: TRBV5-1
J: TRBJ2-5
size: many
D: TRBD2
CDR3: CASTSLAGLTGETQYF
DNA: TGCGCCAGCACCTCACTAGCGGGTCTTACTGGTGAGACCCAGTACTTC